The present T cell receptor beta chain was sequenced within a study of identical twins. Whole-study findings and limits: Invariant MAIT and iNKT cells may have partly biased zero-insertion analyses.

As for this clonotype: What it recognizes is unknown.

Using its own MiXCR run on the 5' RACE reads, TCRdb lists one record per CDR3 protein. Among approximately 530,000 distinct CDR3 sequences listed, about 22% were seen once. There were only healthy Caucasians among the donors. The sample was also reused in another study, on yellow fever vaccine responses in identical twins.

The clonotype comes from a woman under 30 in good health. Sequencing was carried out using CD4+ T cells sorted from blood.

CDR3 in amino acids: CASRRQGEVSFGYTF. DNA for the CDR3: TGTGCCAGCAGGAGACAGGGGGAGGTTAGTTTTGGCTACACCTTC. The V call is TRBV27, the J call TRBJ1-2; 9 bases fit TRBD1. The CDR3 sequence is 15 residues long. With V trimmed by 6 bases and J by 7 bases, 12 bases remained unmatched. Germline lookup yields CDR1 MNHEY and CDR2 SMNVEV (reference sequence).